This T cell receptor (beta chain) came from a study of graft-versus-host responses after intestinal transplantation. Study results and limitations: Allografts carried high graft-versus-host to host-versus-graft clonal ratios in patients having graft-donor T cell macrochimerism.

Data came from immunoSEQ multiplex PCR; TCRdb stores just in-frame clones and leaves some out. Of some 9,800 clones listed, about 28% are singletons. A few counts support this clone. Per germline, CDR1 SGHVS and CDR2 FQNEAQ. V gave up 5 bases and J gave up 7 bases; unmatched junction bases: 13. The CDR3 is made up of 15 amino acids. A sort after the reaction isolated proliferating CFSE-low CD3+CD4+ and CD3+CD8+ responders. The source is a human patient who was an organ donor for intestinal transplantation. V and J are TRBV7-8 and TRBJ1-2; 7 bases align to TRBD1. The sample here was alloreactive CD4+ T cells from a mixed lymphocyte reaction culture, taken before transplantation. Subset: CFSE-low proliferating T cells sorted from approximately 6-day pre-transplant mixed lymphocyte reaction (GvH or HvG direction). Here the CDR3 DNA reads TGTGCCAGCAGCCCGACGACGACAGGGTTGGGTGGCTACACCTTC. It codes for CASSPTTTGLGGYTF.